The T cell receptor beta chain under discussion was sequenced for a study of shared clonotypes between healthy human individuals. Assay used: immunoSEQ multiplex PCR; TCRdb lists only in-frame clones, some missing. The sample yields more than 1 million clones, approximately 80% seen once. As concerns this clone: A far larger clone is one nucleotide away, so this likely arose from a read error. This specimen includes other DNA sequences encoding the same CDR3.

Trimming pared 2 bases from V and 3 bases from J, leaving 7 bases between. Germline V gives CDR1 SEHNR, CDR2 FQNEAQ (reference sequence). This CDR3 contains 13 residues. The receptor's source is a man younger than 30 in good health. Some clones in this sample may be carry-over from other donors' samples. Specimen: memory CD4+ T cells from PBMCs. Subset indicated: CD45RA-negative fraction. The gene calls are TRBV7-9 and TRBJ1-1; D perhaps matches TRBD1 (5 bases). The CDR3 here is CASSLTGDTEAFF. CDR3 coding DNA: TGTGCCAGCAGCTTAACGGGGGACACTGAAGCTTTCTTT.